The clone carrying this TCR beta chain was picked up a small number of times. Its antigen is undetermined. This entry belongs to a study of early T cells in non-severe SARS-CoV-2 infection. Turning to the study itself: Sequencing input comprised bulk RNA from unsorted whole blood; chain pairing was not available.

Overall study findings and caveats: VDJdb matches were skewed toward anti-spike CD8 T cell responses.

Germline V gene lookup returns CDR1 ENHRY and CDR2 SYGVKD. CDR3 length equals 13 residues. Trimming at V came to 9 bases and at J to 2 bases, leaving 1 base not matched to a gene. The TCR library protocol attached unique molecular identifiers to the individual cDNA molecules. One entry per CDR3 protein, called by TCRdb with MiXCR from the 5' RACE reads. Found here are approximately 66,000 distinct CDR3 sequences, about 13% of them singletons; the top ten hold over 4%. The sequencing input was whole blood. The chain employs TRBV10-3 and TRBJ2-2; TRBD1 matches 9 bases. The clonotype was recovered from an adult who was a healthcare worker with PCR-confirmed SARS-CoV-2 infection or an uninfected control (not recorded which). The DNA of the CDR3 is TGTGCCATACAGGGGGCTAACACCGGGGAGCTGTTTTTT. Translated: CAIQGANTGELFF.